This record covers a single T cell receptor (beta chain). What it binds is unknown. This entry belongs to a study of graft-versus-host responses after intestinal transplantation. Study overall: After anti-thymocyte globulin induction, recipients took tacrolimus and steroids for approximately three years.

Profiling relied on immunoSEQ multiplex PCR, and the TCRdb table lists in-frame clones only, not all of them. Among approximately 110,000 clones listed, approximately 90% were seen once. Study-level points and caveats: Individuals who had graft-donor T cell macrochimerism had allografts that showed high graft-versus-host to host-versus-graft clonal ratios. The recipient marrow held GvH clones, and some of them showed up first in ileum or blood.

V was trimmed by 0 bases and J by 4 bases, leaving 12 bases between them. CDR3 length equals 15 residues. Per germline, CDR1 LNHNV and CDR2 YYDKDF (reference sequence). The receptor was isolated from a human donor who was the organ donor for an intestinal transplant. The sample consisted of unstimulated CD4+ T cells sorted from spleen or lymph node cells, taken before transplant. The chain links TRBV15 to TRBJ1-2, with a tentative D call TRBD1 (5 bases). The CDR3 DNA reads TGTGCCACCAGCAGAGATATCGGACATAGCTATGGCTACACCTTC. Amino acid sequence: CATSRDIGHSYGYTF. The variable domain in full, with the rest retrieved from reference TRBV15 and TRBJ1-2, is DAMVIQNPRYQVTQFGKPVTLSCSQTLNHNVMYWYQQKSSQAPKLLFHYYDKDFNNEADTPDNFQSRRPNTSFCFLDIRSPGLGDTAMYLCATSRDIGHSYGYTFGSGTRLTVV.